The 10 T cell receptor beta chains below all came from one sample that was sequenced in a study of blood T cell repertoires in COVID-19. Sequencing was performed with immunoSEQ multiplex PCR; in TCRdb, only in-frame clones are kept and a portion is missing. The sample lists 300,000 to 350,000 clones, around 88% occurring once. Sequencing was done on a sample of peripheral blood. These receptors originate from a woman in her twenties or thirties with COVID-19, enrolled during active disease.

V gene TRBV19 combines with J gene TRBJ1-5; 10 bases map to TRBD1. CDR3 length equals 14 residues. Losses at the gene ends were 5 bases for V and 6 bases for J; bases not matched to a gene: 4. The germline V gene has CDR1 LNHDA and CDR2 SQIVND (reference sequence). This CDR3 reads CASSPDRGAQPQHF. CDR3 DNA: TGTGCCAGTAGTCCGGACAGGGGGGCTCAGCCCCAGCATTTT.

The CDR3 DNA follows: TGTGCCAGTAGTATCGGAAAGGGAGTCATACGATCACCCCTCCACTTT. It yields the protein CASSIGKGVIRSPLHF. This chain uses TRBV19 with TRBJ1-6; D gene ambiguous. The CDR3 covers 16 residues. CDR1 LNHDA and CDR2 SQIVND come from the germline V gene (reference sequence). V was pared by 3 bases and J by 10 bases, with 19 bases between.

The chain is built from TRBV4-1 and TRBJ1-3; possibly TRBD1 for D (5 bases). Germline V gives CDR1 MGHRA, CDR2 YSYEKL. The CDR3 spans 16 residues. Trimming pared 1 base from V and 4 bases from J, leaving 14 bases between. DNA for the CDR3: TGCGCCAGCAGCCAAGTCTCGGGGGGACTCGGAAACACCATATATTTT. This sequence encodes CASSQVSGGLGNTIYF.

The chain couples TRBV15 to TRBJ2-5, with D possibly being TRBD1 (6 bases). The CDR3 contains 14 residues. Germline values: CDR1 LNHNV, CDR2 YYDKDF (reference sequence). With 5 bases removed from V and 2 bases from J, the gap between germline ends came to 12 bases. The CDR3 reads CATSPGQPQETQYF. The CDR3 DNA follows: TGTGCCACCAGCCCGGGACAACCACAAGAGACCCAGTACTTC.

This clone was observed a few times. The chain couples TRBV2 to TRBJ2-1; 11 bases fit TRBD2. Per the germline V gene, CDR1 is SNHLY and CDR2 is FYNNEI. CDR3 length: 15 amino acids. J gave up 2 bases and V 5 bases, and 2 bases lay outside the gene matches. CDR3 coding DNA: TGTGCCAGCAGTTTGACTAGCGGGACCTACAATGAGCAGTTCTTC. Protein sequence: CASSLTSGTYNEQFF. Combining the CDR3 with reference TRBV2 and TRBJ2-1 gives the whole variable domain EPEVTQTPSHQVTQMGQEVILRCVPISNHLYFYWYRQILGQKVEFLVSFYNNEISEKSEIFDDQFSVERPDGSNFTLKIRSTKLEDSAMYFCASSLTSGTYNEQFFGPGTRLTVL.

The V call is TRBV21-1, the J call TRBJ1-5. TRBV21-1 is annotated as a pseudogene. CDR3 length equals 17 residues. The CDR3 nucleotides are TGTGCCAGCAGCCCTACCCCGGGGGGTACCCATGATCAGCCCCAGCATTTT. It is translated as CASSPTPGGTHDQPQHF.

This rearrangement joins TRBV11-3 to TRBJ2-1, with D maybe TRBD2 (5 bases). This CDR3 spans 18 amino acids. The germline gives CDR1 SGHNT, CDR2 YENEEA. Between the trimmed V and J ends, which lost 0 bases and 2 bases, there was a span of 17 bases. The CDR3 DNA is TGTGCCAGCAGCTTAGATAGTTGGGAGATGTTTACCTACAATGAGCAGTTCTTC. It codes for CASSLDSWEMFTYNEQFF.

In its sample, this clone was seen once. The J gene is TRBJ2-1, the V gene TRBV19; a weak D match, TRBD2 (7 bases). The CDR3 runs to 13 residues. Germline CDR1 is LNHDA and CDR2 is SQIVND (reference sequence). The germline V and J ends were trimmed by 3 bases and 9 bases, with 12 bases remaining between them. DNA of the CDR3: TGTGCCAGTAGTATGGGCGGGGGCAGTGAGCAGTTCTTC. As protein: CASSMGGGSEQFF.

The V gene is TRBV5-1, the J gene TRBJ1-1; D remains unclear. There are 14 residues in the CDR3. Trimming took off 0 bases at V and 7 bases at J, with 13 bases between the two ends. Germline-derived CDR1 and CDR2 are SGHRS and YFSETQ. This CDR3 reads CASSLANSGGEAFF. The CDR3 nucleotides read TGCGCCAGCAGCTTGGCCAACTCGGGAGGTGAAGCTTTCTTT.

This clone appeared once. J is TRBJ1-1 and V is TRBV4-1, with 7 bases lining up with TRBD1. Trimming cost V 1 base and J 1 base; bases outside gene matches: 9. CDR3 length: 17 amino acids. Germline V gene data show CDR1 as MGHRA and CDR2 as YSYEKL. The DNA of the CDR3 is TGCGCCAGCAGCCAAGGACAAGGGGGACAGACGAACACTGAAGCTTTCTTT. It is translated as CASSQGQGGQTNTEAFF.